Below, one T cell receptor (beta chain) is given with its context. Antigen unknown. The data stem from a study of T cell responses to AZD1222 COVID-19 vaccine. Findings and caveats of the study: A reported finding is that nearly half of spike-specific TCRs target unmutated variant regions. Two doses of AZD1222 preceded a rise in Spike-specific TCR breadth and depth.

Profiling relied on immunoSEQ multiplex PCR, and the TCRdb table lists in-frame clones only, not all of them. The table lists 70,000 or so clones, around four fifths of them singletons. Trimming cost V 5 bases and J 7 bases; bases outside gene matches: 9. Germline V lookup: CDR1 SNHLY, CDR2 FYNNEI. The CDR3 covers 14 residues. The source material was peripheral blood, sampled on day 0 of AZD1222 vaccination. The chain employs TRBV2 and TRBJ2-5; 8 bases match TRBD1. This clonotype was sampled from an adult in good health. The CDR3 region is CASSRTGPYGTQYF. The CDR3, as DNA: TGTGCCAGCAGTCGGACAGGGCCGTACGGGACCCAGTACTTC.